This entry describes one TCR beta chain. The CDR3 contains 14 residues. Germline CDR1 is SNHLY and CDR2 is FYNNEI. Trimming took 6 bases from V and 6 from J; bases not matched to a gene: 7. The sample is drawn from a study of cytomegalovirus exposure and HLA in healthy donors. It was with 60 Vbeta and 13 Jbeta primers that the PCR ran. Method: immunoSEQ multiplex PCR; TCRdb's copy keeps in-frame clones and lacks some. The sample consists of some 170,000 clones, 60% to 80% of them appearing once. What was sequenced was PBMCs. This chain links TRBV2 with TRBJ2-2; 7 bases agree with TRBD1. This receptor was obtained from a man aged 55-75 years in good health and CMV-seronegative. The chain's CDR3 is CASSERQGSGELFF. In nucleotides, the CDR3 is TGTGCCAGCAGCGAACGACAGGGATCCGGGGAGCTGTTTTTT.